One and the same sample provided the 27 T cell receptor beta chains below, sequenced in a study of blood T cells in healthy people across ages. Together with a sample-barcoded 5' primer, a J-beta primer mix was included in a second PCR lasting roughly 6 to 12 cycles. TCRdb used MiXCR to reprocess the 5' RACE reads, holding one entry per CDR3 protein. Among about 780,000 distinct CDR3 sequences listed, around 25% were seen once. This sample also appeared in a second study, on T cells of mothers and their children.

The specimen was blood. The origin of the receptors is a boy aged 5-17 years in good health.

The chain employs TRBV18 and TRBJ2-7; 8 bases align to TRBD2. V lost 3 bases and J lost 3; bases outside the gene matches: 7. The CDR3 spans 15 residues. Germline assignment: CDR1 KGHSH and CDR2 LQKENI. CDR3 in DNA: TGTGCCAGCTCACCCGGGACTAGTGATATCTACGAGCAGTACTTC. Its translation: CASSPGTSDIYEQYF.

This clonotype was detected a few times. The chain carries TRBV6-4 and TRBJ2-1; D is perhaps TRBD2 (7 bases). Per the germline V gene, CDR1 is MRHNA and CDR2 is SNTAGT. V was trimmed by 0 bases and J by 8 bases, leaving 14 bases between them. This CDR3 spans 15 amino acids. CDR3 nucleotide sequence: TGTGCCAGCAGTGACTCGAGTGAGGGGGGGGATGAGCAGTTCTTC. Translation: CASSDSSEGGDEQFF.

CDR3 residues: CSARDPLIHTGLQETQYF. The DNA for the CDR3 is TGCAGTGCTAGAGATCCCCTTATCCATACAGGGCTGCAAGAGACCCAGTACTTC. J is TRBJ2-5 and V is TRBV20-1; a possible D gene is TRBD1 (6 bases). V was shortened by 0 bases and J by 2 bases, with 22 bases between the two germline ends. Germline V lookup: CDR1 DFQATT, CDR2 SNEGSKA (reference sequence). CDR3 length: 18 residues.

This clonotype showed up just once. J is TRBJ1-6 and V is TRBV12-3 or TRBV12-4, with D possibly TRBD1 on 6 matching bases. The V end was cut by 7 bases, the J end by 6 bases, with 19 bases between. The CDR3 runs 16 residues. The CDR3 reads CASTFERTASNSPLHF. CDR3 nucleotides: TGTGCCAGCACCTTCGAAAGGACAGCCTCTAATTCACCCCTCCACTTT.

The genes are TRBV28 and TRBJ2-5; possible D gene TRBD2, 6 bases. The assigned J gene may be wrong: the sequence end matches TRBJ2-7 better. CDR1 is MDHEN and CDR2 is SYDVKM in the germline V gene. This CDR3 spans 16 amino acids. CDR3 residues: CASRGSGDGKDYEQYF. CDR3 nucleotides: TGTGCCAGCAGGGGGTCGGGGGATGGTAAGGACTACGAGCAGTACTTC.

The chain joins TRBV18 to TRBJ2-5; 7 bases agree with TRBD2. The J call is uncertain, as TRBJ2-1 better fits the DNA end. The CDR3 has 14 amino acids. Germline V gives CDR1 KGHSH, CDR2 LQKENI. The CDR3 DNA sequence: TGTGCCAGCTCACCACCAGCGGGGTACAATGAGCAGTTCTTC. This gives the protein CASSPPAGYNEQFF.

This clonotype has at least ten counts. The J gene is TRBJ2-1, the V gene TRBV28; no firm D call. The germline V gene encodes CDR1 MDHEN and CDR2 SYDVKM. The CDR3 covers 11 residues. V was clipped by 6 bases and J by 9 bases, with 9 bases between them. The CDR3, as DNA: TGTGCCAGCAGCTTAAGTCGTGAGCAGTTCTTC. Translated, it gives CASSLSREQFF.

CDR3 coding DNA: TGTGCCAGCAGTGGGGAAGGGCCAGGGTCCACAGATACGCAGTATTTT. Its protein is CASSGEGPGSTDTQYF. This chain uses TRBV9 with TRBJ2-3; D is possibly TRBD1 (5 bases). CDR1 is SGDLS, CDR2 YYNGEE, per germline. This CDR3 has 16 residues. V gave up 5 bases and J gave up 2 bases, with 18 bases separating them.

This clonotype appeared a single time. This chain uses TRBV20-1 with TRBJ1-1, with 9 bases identical to TRBD1. Germline trimming cut 6 bases from V and 7 bases from J; bases unmatched to any gene: 6. CDR1 DFQATT and CDR2 SNEGSKA come from the germline V gene (reference sequence). The CDR3 has 12 residues. CDR3 sequence: CSAPGQGSEAFF. The CDR3 nucleotides are TGCAGTGCCCCGGGACAGGGTAGTGAAGCTTTCTTT.

This clonotype occurred a few times. The chain uses TRBV7-9 and TRBJ1-1; maybe TRBD1 (5 bases). The CDR3 runs 15 residues. The V gene's germline CDR1 is SEHNR and CDR2 FQNEAQ (reference sequence). V was shortened by 1 base and J by 2 bases, with 11 bases between the two germline ends. Written as DNA, the CDR3 is TGTGCCAGCAGCTTAGGGTCAGGGCCAAACACTGAAGCTTTCTTT. It translates to CASSLGSGPNTEAFF.

The chain is built from TRBV29-1 and TRBJ2-7, with D unclear. V lost 3 bases and J lost 0, with 12 bases in between. Germline V CDR1 and CDR2: SQVTM, ANQGSEA. CDR3 length: 14 amino acids. CDR3 protein: CSVEVDPFSYEQYF. In DNA form, the CDR3 reads TGCAGCGTTGAGGTGGACCCCTTCTCCTACGAGCAGTACTTC.

This clonotype turned up a few times. The gene calls are TRBV4-2 and TRBJ2-5; D might be TRBD2 (5 bases). The germline CDR1 and CDR2 sequences are LGHNA and YNFKEQ. This CDR3 has 15 amino acids. Trimming cost V 7 bases and J 4 bases, with 19 bases left between them. The CDR3 DNA reads TGTGCCAGCAACCCTTCCAAAGGGAGCCGAGAGACCCAGTACTTC. This gives the protein CASNPSKGSRETQYF.

J is TRBJ2-1 and V is TRBV20-1; D is possibly TRBD1 (5 bases). The J call could be wrong; TRBJ2-7 is a better fit for the DNA end. The CDR3 runs to 18 residues. The germline V gene has CDR1 DFQATT and CDR2 SNEGSKA (reference sequence). CDR3 in amino acids: CSARTFTAGNLPPYEQYF. The CDR3 bases are TGCAGTGCTAGAACTTTCACGGCAGGGAATCTCCCTCCCTACGAGCAGTACTTC.

This clonotype has only a few counts. The chain recombines TRBV6-1 with TRBJ2-5, with 7 bases that match TRBD1. The V gene's germline CDR1 is MNHNS and CDR2 SASEGT. With V trimmed by 9 bases and J by 7 bases, 11 bases remained unmatched. CDR3 length equals 13 residues. CDR3 nucleotides: TGTGCCAGTGAAGGGACAGAGCCGGGGACCCAGTACTTC. This codes for CASEGTEPGTQYF.

The V gene is TRBV3-1, the J gene TRBJ1-4; D might be TRBD1 (5 bases). The CDR3 runs to 16 residues. Germline V gives CDR1 LGHDT, CDR2 YNNKEL (reference sequence). Trimming took 3 bases from V and 10 from J, leaving 21 bases between them. CDR3 coding DNA: TGTGCCAGCAGCCAGGACAACCCCAGGGCGGAGAGAAAACTGTTTTTT. As protein: CASSQDNPRAERKLFF.

This clonotype showed up just a few times. This chain connects TRBV10-3 to TRBJ2-7; either TRBD1 or TRBD2 may fit D (5 bases each). The CDR3 is made up of 14 amino acids. Germline loops: CDR1 ENHRY, CDR2 SYGVKD. The V and J ends lost 5 bases and 3 bases respectively, with 14 bases between them. The CDR3 protein is CAISRDSGLYEQYF. The CDR3 coding sequence is TGTGCCATCAGTAGAGACAGTGGACTCTACGAGCAGTACTTC.

This clonotype was picked up a small number of times. The CDR3 sequence: CASRDANEKLFF. The CDR3, as DNA: TGTGCCAGCCGGGACGCAAATGAAAAACTGTTTTTT. The chain combines TRBV7-9 with TRBJ1-4; maybe TRBD1 (5 bases). This CDR3 is 12 amino acids long. The V gene lost 8 bases and the J gene lost 5 bases, with 9 bases spanning the gap. Looked up from germline, CDR1 is SEHNR and CDR2 is FQNEAQ (reference sequence).

V usage is TRBV6-5 and J usage is TRBJ2-1; 11 bases are shared with TRBD2. The V segment lost 4 bases and the J segment 9 bases; nucleotides outside the gene matches: 5. The CDR3 is 14 residues long. Germline V CDR1 and CDR2: MNHEY, SVGAGI. CDR3 nucleotides: TGTGCCAGCAGTTTGACTAGCGGGGTTATTGAGCAGTTCTTC. This sequence encodes CASSLTSGVIEQFF.

CDR3 amino acids: CASSQDKGLAGVTYEQYF. CDR3 in DNA: TGCGCCAGCAGCCAAGATAAGGGACTAGCGGGGGTTACCTACGAGCAGTACTTC. This chain joins TRBV4-1 and TRBJ2-7; the match to TRBD2 covers 14 bases. The V gene end was trimmed by 0 bases and the J gene end by 2 bases; junction bases not matched to a gene: 6. Germline loops: CDR1 MGHRA, CDR2 YSYEKL. This CDR3 contains 18 residues.

The J gene is TRBJ2-7, the V gene TRBV20-1; 14 nucleotides match TRBD2. Looked up from germline, CDR1 is DFQATT and CDR2 is SNEGSKA (reference sequence). CDR3 length equals 17 residues. J gave up 1 base and V 1 base, and 6 bases lay outside the gene matches. CDR3 sequence reads: CSARGTSGGSTSYEQYF. The CDR3 DNA sequence: TGCAGTGCTAGAGGGACTAGCGGGGGGTCAACATCCTACGAGCAGTACTTC.

The rearrangement uses TRBV28 and TRBJ1-5, with D possibly being TRBD1 (5 bases). Germline CDR1 MDHEN, CDR2 SYDVKM. Trimming shortened V by 6 bases and J by 0 bases, and 12 bases separated the two germline ends. The CDR3 extends over 15 amino acids. CDR3 nucleotides: TGTGCCAGCAGCCTCCCAGGGAGTAGCAATCAGCCCCAGCATTTT. Encoded protein: CASSLPGSSNQPQHF.

This clonotype was seen a few times. The J gene is TRBJ2-5, the V gene TRBV6-5; a possible D gene is TRBD1 (6 bases). The assigned J gene may be wrong: the sequence end matches TRBJ2-7 better. In germline, CDR1 is MNHEY, CDR2 SVGAGI. The CDR3 is made up of 16 amino acids. The CDR3 sequence: CASSYHSTGTPYEQYF. The CDR3 DNA follows: TGTGCCAGCAGTTACCATTCAACCGGGACACCTTACGAGCAGTACTTC.

This chain joins TRBV5-1 and TRBJ1-1; possibly TRBD1 for D (6 bases). The CDR3 consists of 14 residues. Germline V gene sequence: CDR1 SGHRS, CDR2 YFSETQ. V gave up 4 bases and J gave up 7 bases, with 17 bases separating them. CDR3 nucleotides: TGCGCCAGCAGCGCCCGAGGGGGGGGACTTGAAGCTTTCTTT. This encodes CASSARGGGLEAFF.

The rearrangement links TRBV7-6 to TRBJ2-5; 13 bases are shared with TRBD2. Germline lookup yields CDR1 SGHVS and CDR2 FNYEAQ. Unmatched junction bases numbered 5, after V lost 5 bases and J lost 2 bases. The length of the CDR3 is 16 residues. CDR3 amino acids: CASSRGTSGVQETQYF. The CDR3 DNA reads as TGTGCCAGCAGCCGAGGGACTAGCGGGGTACAAGAGACCCAGTACTTC.

The V and J genes are TRBV10-2 and TRBJ2-3; 8 nucleotides match TRBD1. The ends lost 5 bases at V and 0 bases at J; junction bases unmatched: 4. Germline assignment: CDR1 WSHSY and CDR2 SAAADI. The CDR3 extends over 15 amino acids. The CDR3 DNA is TGCGCCAGCAGTTTCACAGGGGGGAGCACAGATACGCAGTATTTT. Protein sequence: CASSFTGGSTDTQYF.

J is TRBJ2-1 and V is TRBV20-1; a weak D match, TRBD2 (7 bases). Germline lookup yields CDR1 DFQATT and CDR2 SNEGSKA (reference sequence). There are 16 residues in the CDR3. V was trimmed by 3 bases and J by 1 base, leaving 16 bases between them. CDR3 in DNA: TGCAGTGCTAGGAGGGGGTTGGGGGGGTCCTACAATGAGCAGTTCTTC. Protein product: CSARRGLGGSYNEQFF.

The chain recombines TRBV24-1 with TRBJ1-1, with D unclear. Germline V gene sequence: CDR1 KGHDR, CDR2 SFDVKD. V shed 4 bases and J shed 4 bases, with 9 bases lying between them. The CDR3 runs 13 residues. CDR3 DNA: TGTGCCACCAGTGAAGCGGGTATCACTGAAGCTTTCTTT. Its protein product is CATSEAGITEAFF.